This entry is about one T cell receptor beta chain. Its antigen is undetermined. PCR used 60 Vbeta primers and 13 Jbeta primers. Using immunoSEQ multiplex PCR, the repertoire was profiled, and TCRdb retains in-frame clones only, with some absent. The sample lists approximately 150,000 clones; around 80% were seen once. This entry is derived from a study of cytomegalovirus exposure and HLA in healthy donors. Study-wide background: About 82 million unique TCRs from HLA-typed donors were held in an early release of data. Study-wide points: V- and J-gene trimming in TCR beta was tied to a missense DCLRE1C variant by an analysis performed later.

The CDR3 is 16 residues long. Germline V gene sequence: CDR1 SGHTA, CDR2 FQGNSA. Trimming took 3 bases from V and 4 from J; bases not matched to a gene: 8. Healthy individuals who donated bone marrow served as the donors. The chain couples TRBV7-2 to TRBJ2-7, with 11 bases aligning to TRBD2. This sequence originates from a female donor in good health and CMV-seronegative. Material for sequencing was PBMCs. In DNA form, the CDR3 reads TGTGCCAGCAGCTTGGTAGGACTAGCGGGTTCATACGAGCAGTACTTC. Translated, it gives CASSLVGLAGSYEQYF. The whole variable domain, remainder taken from reference TRBV7-2 and TRBJ2-7, is GAGVSQSPSNKVTEKGKDVELRCDPISGHTALYWYRQSLGQGLEFLIYFQGNSAPDKSGLPSDRFSAERTGGSVSTLTIQRTQQEDSAVYLCASSLVGLAGSYEQYFGPGTRLTVT.